These 20 T cell receptor beta chains came from one sample sequenced in a study of identical twins. TCRdb fed the 5' RACE reads into MiXCR, producing one record per CDR3 protein. The sample holds 1.5 million or so distinct CDR3 sequences; roughly a third are singletons and the top ten take under 0.35%. The sequencing input was cord blood. The source of these receptors is a newborn girl in good health.

CDR3: CASSRHMGQDTQYF. The CDR3 DNA sequence: TGCGCCAGCAGCCGCCACATGGGGCAAGATACGCAGTATTTT. The chain is built from TRBV4-1 and TRBJ2-3, with D perhaps TRBD1 (5 bases). Deletions cut 4 bases from V and 5 bases from J, with 13 bases between. There are 14 residues in the CDR3. Germline V CDR1 and CDR2: MGHRA, YSYEKL.

DNA of the CDR3: TGTGCCAGCAACTGGAACCTGGGGGGCACAGATACGCAGTATTTT. As protein: CASNWNLGGTDTQYF. The rearrangement uses TRBV28 and TRBJ2-3; D may match TRBD1 or TRBD2 (5 bases each). This CDR3 spans 15 amino acids. CDR1 and CDR2 (germline): MDHEN, SYDVKM. Between the trimmed V and J ends, which lost 7 bases and 1 base, there was a span of 15 bases.

This rearrangement joins TRBV29-1 to TRBJ2-2; D unresolved. CDR1 is SQVTM, CDR2 ANQGSEA, per germline. The CDR3 sequence is 12 residues long. Trimming removed 7 bases at V and 1 base at J, with 7 bases between. The CDR3: CSAGLNTGELFF. CDR3 coding DNA: TGCAGCGCCGGGTTGAACACCGGGGAGCTGTTTTTT.

This clonotype showed up many times. The chain has TRBV29-1 and TRBJ2-1; perhaps TRBD2 as D (5 bases). CDR3 size: 13 residues. Trimming left V 7 bases short and J 6 bases short, with 16 bases between. Germline V gives CDR1 SQVTM, CDR2 ANQGSEA. The CDR3 spells CSAEPRRTNEQFF. CDR3 in DNA: TGCAGCGCCGAACCGCGGAGGACCAATGAGCAGTTCTTC.

J is TRBJ2-4 and V is TRBV6-5, with 8 bases aligning to TRBD1. The V and J ends lost 1 base and 15 bases, in that order; junction bases with no gene match: 14. In germline, CDR1 is MNHEY, CDR2 SVGAGI. The CDR3 is 15 amino acids. CDR3 protein: CASSYLRQGSYERYF. The CDR3 DNA is TGTGCCAGCAGTTACTTGAGACAGGGGTCCTACGAGCGGTACTTC.

The J gene is TRBJ1-2, the V gene TRBV4-2; 8 bases map to TRBD1. The CDR3 extends over 13 amino acids. Germline CDR1 LGHNA, CDR2 YNFKEQ. V shed 1 base, J shed 8 bases, and the junction held 3 bases outside the gene matches. CDR3 sequence (DNA): TGTGCCAGCAGCCAAGCGTCAGGGGGCGGCTACACCTTC. It yields the protein CASSQASGGGYTF.

This chain uses TRBV7-9 with TRBJ2-3; D tentatively fits TRBD1 or TRBD2 (5 bases each). The CDR3 covers 18 residues. The germline CDR1 and CDR2 sequences are SEHNR and FQNEAQ (reference sequence). V lost 2 bases and J lost 0, with 18 bases in between. The CDR3 loop reads CASSLPPGAALSTDTQYF. DNA of the CDR3: TGTGCCAGCAGCTTACCCCCCGGGGCCGCACTCAGCACAGATACGCAGTATTTT. Full variable domain (remainder filled in from reference TRBV7-9 and TRBJ2-3): DTGVSQNPRHKITKRGQNVTFRCDPISEHNRLYWYRQTLGQGPEFLTYFQNEAQLEKSRLLSDRFSAERPKGSFSTLEIQRTEQGDSAMYLCASSLPPGAALSTDTQYFGPGTRLTVL.

A few counts support this clonotype. This sequence joins TRBV10-3 and TRBJ1-2, with D hard to call. Trimming removed 0 bases at V and 4 bases at J, with 15 bases between. Germline V gene sequence: CDR1 ENHRY, CDR2 SYGVKD. The CDR3 contains 16 residues. The CDR3 reads CAISESQEAVLYGYTF. The CDR3 nucleotides are TGTGCCATCAGTGAGTCGCAGGAAGCGGTTCTCTATGGCTACACCTTC.

The chain employs TRBV7-6 and TRBJ2-1; a weak D match, TRBD1 (6 bases). The DNA matches TRBJ2-7 better at its end, which makes the J call doubtful. The germline CDR1 and CDR2 sequences are SGHVS and FNYEAQ. This CDR3 comprises 14 residues. In nucleotides, the CDR3 is TGTGCCAGCAGCTGGACAGTGTCCTACAATGAGCAGTACTTC. Translation gives CASSWTVSYNEQYF.

The count of this clonotype is one. This chain links TRBV20-1 with TRBJ2-5; no firm D call. The J call is in doubt because the DNA end fits TRBJ2-7 better. This CDR3 comprises 12 residues. Germline assignment: CDR1 DFQATT and CDR2 SNEGSKA (reference sequence). The CDR3 region has the DNA TGCAGTGCTAGAGGTTACCAATACGAGCAGTACTTC. This gives the protein CSARGYQYEQYF.

This clonotype was recorded a few times. The CDR3 reads CASSQDSGVSGAFF. The CDR3 coding sequence is TGTGCCAGCAGCCAAGATTCCGGGGTATCGGGAGCTTTCTTT. The V and J genes are TRBV3-1 and TRBJ1-1; D is unresolved. CDR3 length: 14 amino acids. V was cut by 0 bases and J by 10 bases, with 15 bases left in between. The V gene's germline CDR1 is LGHDT and CDR2 YNNKEL (reference sequence). Full variable domain (missing parts from reference TRBV3-1 and TRBJ1-1): DTAVSQTPKYLVTQMGNDKSIKCEQNLGHDTMYWYKQDSKKFLKIMFSYNNKELIINETVPNRFSPKSPDKAHLNLHINSLELGDSAVYFCASSQDSGVSGAFFGQGTRLTVV.

This clonotype was detected once. The chain joins TRBV20-1 to TRBJ2-7, with D hard to call. The tail of the sequence fits TRBJ2-5 better, so the J call may be wrong. Germline lookup yields CDR1 DFQATT and CDR2 SNEGSKA (reference sequence). The CDR3 has 11 residues. The CDR3, as DNA: TGCAGTGCGCCCCTACGGGAGACCCAGTACTTC. Translation: CSAPLRETQYF.

The chain employs TRBV29-1 and TRBJ1-2, with D perhaps matching TRBD1 (5 bases). V lost 6 bases to trimming and J lost 7 bases, with 12 bases between them. The CDR3 totals 11 residues. Germline assignment: CDR1 SQVTM and CDR2 ANQGSEA. This chain's CDR3 is CSVHQGSGYTF. The CDR3 nucleotides are TGCAGCGTCCATCAGGGTAGTGGCTACACCTTC.

The DNA of the CDR3 is TGTGCCAGCAGCTTAGTAACCGGGACTAGCGGGAGGAAACAAGAGACCCAGTACTTC. It encodes CASSLVTGTSGRKQETQYF. The rearrangement uses TRBV5-6 and TRBJ2-5; 15 positions match TRBD2. The germline V gene encodes CDR1 SGHDT and CDR2 YYEEEE. The CDR3 has 19 residues. The junction had 10 bases not matched to a gene; V was cut back by 2 bases and J by 2 bases. The entire variable domain, with the rest obtained from reference TRBV5-6 and TRBJ2-5, is as follows: DAGVTQSPTHLIKTRGQQVTLRCSPKSGHDTVSWYQQALGQGPQFIFQYYEEEERQRGNFPDRFSGHQFPNYSSELNVNALLLGDSALYLCASSLVTGTSGRKQETQYFGPGTRLLVL.

CDR3 sequence (DNA): TGCAGCGGGATTAGCCCGAACACCGGGGAGCTGTTTTTT. As protein: CSGISPNTGELFF. The chain links TRBV29-1 to TRBJ2-2; D gene unclear. CDR3 length: 13 residues. V dropped 7 bases and J dropped 0 bases, with 9 bases sitting between them. Germline lookup yields CDR1 SQVTM and CDR2 ANQGSEA.

This clonotype was detected a few times. One end of the junction varies from germline; a read error may be responsible. The chain carries TRBV12-3 or TRBV12-4 and TRBJ2-5; D may match TRBD1 or TRBD2 (6 bases each). The CDR3 length is 14 residues. CDR3 region: CASSFAGHQGTQYF. The CDR3 DNA reads as TGTGCCAGCAGTTTCGCGGGACACCAAGGGACCCAGTACTTC.

This sequence joins TRBV6-1 and TRBJ2-3; a possible D gene is TRBD1 (7 bases). Germline CDR1 MNHNS, CDR2 SASEGT. The CDR3 length is 14 residues. The CDR3 sequence: CAGQTGEETDTQYF. DNA for the CDR3: TGTGCTGGGCAAACAGGGGAGGAAACAGATACGCAGTATTTT.

The genes are TRBV28 and TRBJ1-5; no reliable D call. Germline CDR1 MDHEN, CDR2 SYDVKM. Trimming took off 7 bases at V and 0 bases at J, with 7 bases between the two ends. CDR3 length: 13 residues. In DNA form, the CDR3 reads TGTGCCAGCAAGGGATATAGCAATCAGCCCCAGCATTTT. Translating it yields CASKGYSNQPQHF. Combining the CDR3 with reference TRBV28 and TRBJ1-5 gives the whole variable domain DVKVTQSSRYLVKRTGEKVFLECVQDMDHENMFWYRQDPGLGLRLIYFSYDVKMKEKGDIPEGYSVSREKKERFSLILESASTNQTSMYLCASKGYSNQPQHFGDGTRLSIL.

This clonotype turned up a few times. This chain uses TRBV27 with TRBJ2-6; TRBD1 matches at 7 bases. Germline trimming cut 3 bases from V and 0 bases from J; bases unmatched to any gene: 14. CDR3 size: 20 residues. The germline gives CDR1 MNHEY, CDR2 SMNVEV (reference sequence). The CDR3 sequence is CASSFSQTGKRVSGANVLTF. CDR3 in DNA: TGTGCCAGCAGTTTCTCTCAGACAGGGAAGAGGGTCTCTGGGGCCAACGTCCTGACTTTC.

The sample holds a few counts of this clonotype. The chain has TRBV28 and TRBJ1-1, with TRBD1 matching over 9 bases. This CDR3 is built from 16 residues. With 4 bases clipped from V and 1 base from J, the junction kept 7 bases outside the gene matches. Germline V gives CDR1 MDHEN, CDR2 SYDVKM. Here the CDR3 DNA reads TGTGCCAGCAGTTATGCTCCGGGACAGGGGAACACTGAAGCTTTCTTT. Translation: CASSYAPGQGNTEAFF.